Listed below are T cell receptor beta chains from one sample, sequenced in a study of shared clonotypes between healthy human individuals. Repertoires were generated with immunoSEQ multiplex PCR, while TCRdb's copy carries only in-frame clones and drops some. Of more than 600,000 clones listed, just over 90% are singletons. The sample consisted of naive CD8+ T cells sorted from blood. These receptors came from a man aged 25-40 years in good health. The CDR3 runs from the conserved cysteine through the conserved F or W. D genes are given only for firm matches. Some rows have no size entry. The others give once, few or many, or a class for an expanded clone.

V gene	J gene	CDR3 length	D gene	clone size	CDR3 protein	CDR3 DNA
TRBV5-8	TRBJ2-1	16	TRBD2	-	CASSWNGGSSYNEQFF	TGTGCCAGCAGCTGGAATGGCGGGAGCTCCTACAATGAGCAGTTCTTC
TRBV9	TRBJ1-1	13	TRBD1	-	CASSGDRASEAFF	TGTGCCAGCAGCGGAGACAGGGCTTCTGAAGCTTTCTTT
TRBV19	TRBJ2-7	15	-	-	CASSILAGPAYEQYF	TGTGCCAGTAGTATTTTGGCAGGCCCTGCCTACGAGCAGTACTTC
TRBV11-2	TRBJ2-1	16	TRBD2	-	CASSLDLSGRAFEQFF	TGTGCCAGCAGCTTAGATCTTAGCGGGAGGGCCTTTGAGCAGTTCTTC
TRBV15	TRBJ2-1	16	-	-	CATSSNLRIEGNEQFF	TGTGCCACCAGCAGCAACCTTAGAATCGAGGGGAATGAGCAGTTCTTC
TRBV4-1	TRBJ1-5	15	TRBD1	-	CASSVPGTGNQPQHF	TGCGCCAGCAGTGTCCCCGGGACAGGGAATCAGCCCCAGCATTTT
TRBV7-6	TRBJ1-4	12	-	-	CASRLVGEKLFF	TGTGCCAGCAGATTAGTCGGTGAAAAACTGTTTTTT
TRBV15	TRBJ2-7	14	-	-	CATSRGQNSYEQYF	TGTGCCACCAGCAGAGGCCAAAACTCCTACGAGCAGTACTTC
TRBV29-1	TRBJ2-1	15	TRBD2	-	CSVEEGSGGHNEQFF	TGCAGCGTTGAAGAGGGCAGCGGGGGGCACAATGAGCAGTTCTTC
TRBV11-2	TRBJ2-4	19	TRBD2	-	CASSRSLGLAGRGENIQYF	TGTGCCAGCAGCCGTTCACTGGGACTAGCGGGAAGGGGTGAAAACATTCAGTACTTC
TRBV2	TRBJ2-3	16	TRBD2	-	CASSGGTSGRTDTQYF	TGTGCCAGCAGTGGGGGGACTAGCGGCCGCACAGATACGCAGTATTTT
TRBV6-4	TRBJ2-1	15	-	-	CASSAFAGGGNEQFF	TGTGCCAGCAGTGCGTTCGCAGGGGGAGGAAATGAGCAGTTCTTC
TRBV9	TRBJ2-1	14	TRBD2	-	CASKGGRPSNEQFF	TGTGCCAGCAAGGGCGGGAGGCCCTCCAATGAGCAGTTCTTC
TRBV20-1	TRBJ2-7	11	-	-	CSARDSYEQYF	TGCAGTGCTAGAGACTCATACGAGCAGTACTTC
TRBV9	TRBJ1-1	17	-	-	CASSLSEGGLGNTEAFF	TGTGCCAGCAGCCTCTCCGAAGGGGGGTTGGGGAACACTGAAGCTTTCTTT
TRBV27	TRBJ2-1	14	-	-	CASSPRPFTGEQFF	TGTGCCAGCAGTCCTCGACCATTTACGGGTGAGCAGTTCTTC
TRBV5-4	TRBJ2-1	16	TRBD2	-	CASSLGREAKYNEQFF	TGTGCCAGCAGCTTGGGGCGGGAGGCAAAGTACAATGAGCAGTTCTTC
TRBV2	TRBJ2-7	14	-	-	CASRELRDRYEQYF	TGTGCCAGCAGGGAGCTACGTGACCGCTACGAGCAGTACTTC
TRBV4-1	TRBJ2-7	16	TRBD1	-	CASSQYTGTDSYEQYF	TGCGCCAGCAGCCAATACACCGGGACAGACTCCTACGAGCAGTACTTC
TRBV4-3	TRBJ2-1	14	-	-	CASSQERTNKEQFF	TGCGCCAGCAGCCAAGAAAGGACTAACAAAGAGCAGTTCTTC
TRBV28	TRBJ1-2	15	TRBD1	-	CASSSGTGGNYGYTF	TGTGCCAGCAGTTCCGGGACAGGGGGAAACTATGGCTACACCTTC
TRBV2	TRBJ2-7	15	TRBD2	-	CASRKSSGSSYEQYF	TGTGCCAGCAGGAAAAGTAGCGGGAGCTCCTACGAGCAGTACTTC
TRBV7-2	TRBJ2-1	17	-	-	CASSDTRTHLSYNEQFF	TGTGCCAGCAGCGATACTCGGACTCACCTCTCCTACAATGAGCAGTTCTTC
TRBV27	TRBJ2-3	14	TRBD2	-	CASSTGTREGTQYF	TGTGCCAGCTCCACCGGGACTAGGGAAGGTACGCAGTATTTT
TRBV7-9	TRBJ2-1	16	TRBD2	-	CASSLEIAGGPNEQFF	TGTGCCAGCAGCTTAGAAATAGCGGGAGGCCCCAATGAGCAGTTCTTC
TRBV5-6	TRBJ2-7	13	-	-	CASSFKRTHEQYF	TGTGCCAGCAGCTTCAAGCGGACCCACGAGCAGTACTTC
TRBV4-1	TRBJ1-1	16	TRBD1	-	CASSQVAGGLNTEAFF	TGCGCCAGCAGCCAAGTCGCAGGGGGCTTGAACACTGAAGCTTTCTTT
TRBV6-5	TRBJ1-1	12	-	-	CASRQLNTEAFF	TGTGCCAGCAGGCAACTAAACACTGAAGCTTTCTTT
TRBV4-3	TRBJ2-5	15	TRBD2	-	CASSHLLAVQETQYF	TGCGCCAGCAGCCATTTACTAGCGGTACAAGAGACCCAGTACTTC
TRBV7-2	TRBJ2-2	15	-	-	CASSLDVLSTGELFF	TGTGCCAGCAGCTTAGATGTGTTGAGTACCGGGGAGCTGTTTTTT
TRBV30	TRBJ1-1	16	-	-	CASRGELRGRNTEAFF	TGTGCCTCCCGGGGGGAGCTCCGAGGTAGGAACACTGAAGCTTTCTTT
TRBV7-9	TRBJ1-5	14	-	-	CASSTEGGNQPQHF	TGTGCCAGCAGCACCGAAGGGGGAAATCAGCCCCAGCATTTT
TRBV4-3	TRBJ2-1	15	-	-	CASSHFRLGYNEQFF	TGCGCCAGCAGCCATTTTAGGCTTGGATACAATGAGCAGTTCTTC
TRBV29-1	TRBJ2-3	14	-	-	CSVEGGDSTDTQYF	TGCAGCGTTGAAGGCGGGGACAGCACAGATACGCAGTATTTT
TRBV27	TRBJ1-1	14	-	once	CASSLTSGSTEAFF	TGTGCCAGCAGCCTTACTTCCGGGAGCACTGAAGCTTTCTTT
TRBV7-6	TRBJ2-2	12	-	few	CASSQGQRELFF	TGTGCCAGCAGCCAAGGACAGAGGGAGCTGTTTTTT
TRBV4-3	TRBJ1-1	14	-	-	CASSQEGLGTEAFF	TGCGCCAGCAGCCAAGAAGGGCTAGGCACTGAAGCTTTCTTT
TRBV19	TRBJ2-7	13	-	-	CASSILSWGEQYF	TGTGCCAGTAGTATTCTCTCCTGGGGGGAGCAGTACTTC
TRBV19	TRBJ2-7	13	-	-	CASSISSTYEQYF	TGTGCCAGTAGTATCTCCAGCACCTACGAGCAGTACTTC
TRBV7-9	TRBJ2-1	15	TRBD2	-	CASTSPSGRVHEQFF	TGTGCCAGCACCTCCCCCAGCGGGAGAGTCCATGAGCAGTTCTTC
TRBV7-8	TRBJ2-1	15	TRBD1	-	CASRRQGILTNEQFF	TGTGCCAGCAGACGACAGGGGATCCTTACGAATGAGCAGTTCTTC